The 26 T cell receptor beta chains given below trace back to one sample, sequenced in a study of metastatic and nonmetastatic thyroid tumors (dated by TCRdb to 2018 to 2021). The library was generated by PCR. The sample was run on an Illumina HiSeq 4000. The public reads were reanalyzed by TCRdb: fastp trimming at Q25, MiXCR alignment, in-frame beta chains only. Within this sample are under 15,000 clones, with roughly an eighth of them counted one time only. In total, the top ten clones hold about 30% of the sample. No patient had received any treatment before thyroid surgery. Sequenced sample: blood. The receptor source for this set is a female donor with papillary thyroid cancer or a benign thyroid nodule (not recorded which). Some clones in this sample may be carry-over from other donors' samples.

This clone is termed medium-sized. This chain uses TRBV6-1 with TRBJ1-2; D call uncertain. V gave up 6 bases and J gave up 5 bases, with 22 bases separating them. Germline V gene data show CDR1 as MNHNS and CDR2 as SASEGT. This CDR3 contains 16 residues. This CDR3 is CASRPQPTGWTYGYTF. CDR3 nucleotide sequence: TGTGCCAGCAGACCCCAACCCACGGGATGGACTTATGGCTACACCTTC.

This clone was observed many times. The chain has TRBV11-2 and TRBJ2-1; D is possibly TRBD1 or TRBD2 (6 bases each). V shed 0 bases and J shed 5 bases, with 14 bases lying between them. The CDR3 spans 16 residues. Germline assignment: CDR1 SGHAT and CDR2 FQNNGV. CDR3 DNA sequence: TGTGCCAGCAGCTTAGAGACCCGGGGGCGCCACAATGAGCAGTTCTTC. Translation: CASSLETRGRHNEQFF.

This clone was seen a few times. The chain joins TRBV27 to TRBJ2-7, with 9 nucleotides matching TRBD1. The V and J ends lost 4 bases and 4 bases, in that order; junction bases with no gene match: 8. This CDR3 region has 15 residues. The germline V gene encodes CDR1 MNHEY and CDR2 SMNVEV (reference sequence). The DNA for the CDR3 is TGTGCCAGCAGTTCCCTACAGGGGGCAAATTACGAGCAGTACTTC. This encodes CASSSLQGANYEQYF.

This clone was counted ten times or more. The chain couples TRBV7-2 to TRBJ1-2; 10 nucleotides align to TRBD1. V was clipped by 0 bases and J by 7 bases; unmatched bases: 2. CDR1 SGHTA and CDR2 FQGNSA come from the germline V gene. The length of the CDR3 is 14 residues. The CDR3 reads CASSLAGDRGGYTF. In DNA, the CDR3 is TGTGCCAGCAGCTTAGCGGGGGACAGGGGTGGCTACACCTTC.

This clone has at least ten counts. This chain uses TRBV3-1 with TRBJ1-2; unclear D gene. CDR3 size: 14 residues. Germline V gene lookup returns CDR1 LGHDT and CDR2 YNNKEL (reference sequence). Trimming cost V 11 bases and J 4 bases, with 20 bases left between them. For the CDR3, the DNA is TGTGCCGTGGAACAGTCTCATCTGAGCTATGGCTACACCTTC. This sequence encodes CAVEQSHLSYGYTF.

The table lists this clone with many counts. This sequence joins TRBV13 and TRBJ2-7; D ambiguous. The CDR3 totals 14 residues. Looked up from germline, CDR1 is PRHDT and CDR2 is FYEKMQ (reference sequence). V lost 1 base, J lost 0 bases, and 7 bases lay in between. Here the CDR3 DNA reads TGTGCCAGCAGCTTAGATGCCAACTCCTACGAGCAGTACTTC. This gives the protein CASSLDANSYEQYF.

This clone is judged medium-sized. V usage is TRBV6-1 and J usage is TRBJ2-5; 8 positions match TRBD2. The ends lost 4 bases at V and 2 bases at J; junction bases unmatched: 0. CDR3 length: 13 amino acids. Germline loops: CDR1 MNHNS, CDR2 SASEGT. In nucleotides, the CDR3 is TGTGCCAGCAGTGTAGCGGGGCAAGAGACCCAGTACTTC. This translates into CASSVAGQETQYF.

This clone was recorded at least ten times. The gene calls are TRBV18 and TRBJ1-1; 8 bases line up with TRBD1. Germline lookup yields CDR1 KGHSH and CDR2 LQKENI. V was clipped by 3 bases and J by 11 bases; unmatched bases: 5. The CDR3 is made up of 12 amino acids. CDR3 coding DNA: TGTGCCAGCTCACCTGAGACAGGGGTGGCTTTCTTT. It translates to CASSPETGVAFF. Combining the CDR3 with reference TRBV18 and TRBJ1-1 gives the whole variable domain NAGVMQNPRHLVRRRGQEARLRCSPMKGHSHVYWYRQLPEEGLKFMVYLQKENIIDESGMPKERFSAEFPKEGPSILRIQQVVRGDSAAYFCASSPETGVAFFGQGTRLTVV.

This clone was counted between two and nine times. The V and J genes are TRBV10-3 and TRBJ1-5, with a possible D match to TRBD1 (5 bases). Germline CDR1 reads ENHRY; CDR2 reads SYGVKD. The CDR3 extends over 13 amino acids. Trimming left V 11 bases short and J 1 base short, with 12 bases between. CDR3 in DNA: TGTGCCGAGAAGAGGGACAGCAATCAGCCCCAGCATTTT. As protein: CAEKRDSNQPQHF.

This clone was seen ten or more times. V and J are TRBV6-1 and TRBJ1-5; no firm D call. Germline CDR1 is MNHNS and CDR2 is SASEGT. Trimming shortened V by 5 bases and J by 5 bases, and 13 bases separated the two germline ends. The CDR3 extends over 14 amino acids. The CDR3 DNA reads as TGTGCCAGCAGTAAGGCAGACCAACATCAGCCCCAGCATTTT. It translates to CASSKADQHQPQHF.

This clone was detected many times. The chain has TRBV20-1 and TRBJ1-1, with D possibly being TRBD1 (5 bases). Germline CDR1 DFQATT, CDR2 SNEGSKA (reference sequence). V dropped 0 bases and J dropped 10 bases, with 15 bases sitting between them. CDR3 size: 13 residues. The CDR3 here is CSARDRRGSTAFF. DNA of the CDR3: TGCAGTGCTAGAGATAGGAGGGGTTCGACAGCTTTCTTT.

The chain couples TRBV11-2 to TRBJ2-3; a weak D match, TRBD2 (5 bases). This CDR3 region has 14 residues. The germline CDR1 and CDR2 sequences are SGHAT and FQNNGV. Trimming removed 2 bases from V and 2 bases from J, with 8 bases in between. CDR3: CASSLTGITDTQYF. CDR3 nucleotide sequence: TGTGCCAGCAGCTTAACCGGGATCACAGATACGCAGTATTTT.

This clone was found many times. The gene calls are TRBV6-1 and TRBJ2-1; maybe TRBD2 (6 bases). This CDR3 has 16 residues. The germline V gene encodes CDR1 MNHNS and CDR2 SASEGT. Between the trimmed V and J ends, which lost 5 bases and 2 bases, there was a span of 16 bases. CDR3 region: CASSRDGTPAYNEQFF. In DNA, the CDR3 is TGTGCCAGCAGTCGAGACGGGACTCCCGCCTACAATGAGCAGTTCTTC.

This clone was seen many times. The chain recombines TRBV7-9 with TRBJ2-7, with TRBD2 matching 12 bases. This CDR3 has 15 residues. V lost 5 bases to trimming and J lost 2 bases; unmatched junction nucleotides: 4. CDR1 is SEHNR and CDR2 is FQNEAQ in the germline V gene (reference sequence). This chain's CDR3 is CASSTTSGRTYEQYF. The DNA of the CDR3 is TGTGCCAGCAGCACCACTAGCGGGAGGACCTACGAGCAGTACTTC.

This clone appeared many times. Germline and junction disagree at one end, which may indicate a read error. This rearrangement joins TRBV9 to TRBJ2-3, with D possibly called TRBD1 or TRBD2 (5 bases each). The V gene's germline CDR1 is SGDLS and CDR2 YYNGEE. CDR3 length: 14 residues. CDR3 residues: CASSVRGRSDTRYF. Here the CDR3 DNA reads TGTGCCAGCAGCGTCCGGGGCCGGTCAGATACGCGGTATTTT. Full variable domain (missing parts from reference TRBV9 and TRBJ2-3): DSGVTQTPKHLITATGQRVTLRCSPRSGDLSVYWYQQSLDQGLQFLIQYYNGEERAKGNILERFSAQQFPDLHSELNLSSLELGDSALYFCASSVRGRSDTRYFGPGTRLTVL.

This clone was seen more than once but under ten times. V gene TRBV6-1 combines with J gene TRBJ2-7; D is perhaps TRBD1 (6 bases). CDR3 length equals 14 residues. The V end lost 6 bases, the J end lost 0 bases, and 12 bases lay between the germline ends. Per germline, CDR1 MNHNS and CDR2 SASEGT. CDR3 bases: TGTGCCAGCAGACAGGGTGCCCTCTCCTACGAGCAGTACTTC. The encoded protein is CASRQGALSYEQYF.

There are many counts of this clone. The chain has TRBV11-2 and TRBJ1-3; D ambiguous. Germline assignment: CDR1 SGHAT and CDR2 FQNNGV. The V end was cut by 0 bases, the J end by 7 bases, with 4 bases between. The CDR3 consists of 12 residues. CDR3 protein: CASSLDWNTIYF. CDR3 nucleotide sequence: TGTGCCAGCAGCTTAGATTGGAACACCATATATTTT.

The genes are TRBV2 and TRBJ2-5, with 8 bases fitting TRBD2. Germline V gives CDR1 SNHLY, CDR2 FYNNEI. V lost 2 bases and J lost 3; bases outside the gene matches: 5. This CDR3 spans 15 amino acids. The CDR3 bases are TGTGCCAGCAGTGAATCCGGGACTAGGGAAGAGACCCAGTACTTC. This encodes CASSESGTREETQYF.

This clone showed up many times. The CDR3: CASSITGSPGEQFF. CDR3 coding DNA: TGTGCCAGTAGTATTACTGGCTCCCCGGGTGAGCAGTTCTTC. The gene calls are TRBV19 and TRBJ2-1; unclear D gene. The germline gives CDR1 LNHDA, CDR2 SQIVND (reference sequence). The CDR3 extends over 14 amino acids. V gave up 3 bases and J gave up 9 bases, with 15 bases separating them.

The chain employs TRBV7-3 and TRBJ2-1; D unclear. The germline V gene has CDR1 SGHTA and CDR2 FQGTGA. The CDR3 consists of 14 residues. V dropped 2 bases and J dropped 5 bases, with 10 bases sitting between them. The CDR3: CASSLECCNNEQFF. The DNA for the CDR3 is TGTGCCAGCAGCTTAGAGTGTTGCAACAATGAGCAGTTCTTC.

The V call is TRBV24-1, the J call TRBJ1-2; 10 bases align to TRBD1. This CDR3 has 20 amino acids. Germline lookup yields CDR1 KGHDR and CDR2 SFDVKD. The trim removed 5 bases at V and 5 bases at J, leaving 22 bases unmatched. This CDR3 reads CATSGHYRGGQGLLGYGYTF. The DNA for the CDR3 is TGTGCCACCAGTGGCCATTATAGGGGGGGACAGGGGTTGTTGGGGTATGGCTACACCTTC.

By share of the sample, this clone is medium-sized. The chain employs TRBV28 and TRBJ2-5, with 8 bases that match TRBD2. The J segment lost 5 bases and the V segment lost 7 bases, leaving 18 bases of the junction unmatched. The germline gives CDR1 MDHEN, CDR2 SYDVKM. CDR3 length equals 17 residues. In DNA form, the CDR3 reads TGTGCCAGCACCTCCCGGGTGGTAGCGGGGACTATTGAGACCCAGTACTTC. Its protein product is CASTSRVVAGTIETQYF.

At least ten counts were recorded for this clone. The V gene is TRBV6-6, the J gene TRBJ2-1, with TRBD1 as a possible D gene (5 bases). The length of the CDR3 is 17 residues. Germline V lookup: CDR1 MNHNY, CDR2 SVGAGI (reference sequence). V gave up 2 bases and J gave up 8 bases, with 22 bases separating them. In DNA, the CDR3 is TGTGCCAGCAGTTACCTCCCGATGAGTCAGGGCCCCGATGAGCAGTTCTTC. This encodes CASSYLPMSQGPDEQFF.

This clone has at least ten counts. This chain joins TRBV28 and TRBJ2-7; D call uncertain. Germline CDR1 is MDHEN and CDR2 is SYDVKM. The CDR3 runs 14 residues. V lost 3 bases and J lost 0, with 9 bases in between. Here the CDR3 reads CASSLALSSYEQYF. In nucleotides, the CDR3 is TGTGCCAGCAGTTTGGCTTTAAGCTCCTACGAGCAGTACTTC.

Worth noting for this clone: The conserved closing phenylalanine or tryptophan is absent in this CDR3, likely reflecting a read error. This chain connects TRBV28 to TRBJ1-2; D might be TRBD1 (5 bases). The ends were cut back, 6 bases at V and 7 bases at J, with 21 bases in the middle. Germline values: CDR1 MDHEN, CDR2 SYDVKM. The CDR3 has 15 residues. The CDR3 DNA reads TGTGCCAGCAGCGCGACAGCGGGAATAGTTTCTGGCTACACCCTC. Its protein product is CASSATAGIVSGYTL.

This clone was seen at least ten times. The V and J genes are TRBV11-3 and TRBJ1-3; no firm D call. The CDR3 has 15 residues. CDR1 is SGHNT, CDR2 YENEEA, per germline. V gave up 5 bases and J gave up 0 bases, with 11 bases separating them. The CDR3 DNA reads TGTGCCAGCAGCCTACGGCCCGGCTCTGGAAACACCATATATTTT. It codes for CASSLRPGSGNTIYF.